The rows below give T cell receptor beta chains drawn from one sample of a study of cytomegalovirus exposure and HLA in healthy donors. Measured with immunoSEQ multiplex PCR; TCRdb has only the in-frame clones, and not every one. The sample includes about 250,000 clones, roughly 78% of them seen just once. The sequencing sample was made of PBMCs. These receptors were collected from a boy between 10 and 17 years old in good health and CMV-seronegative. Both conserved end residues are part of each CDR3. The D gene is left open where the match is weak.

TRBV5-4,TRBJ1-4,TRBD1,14,CASSSTGVNEKLFF
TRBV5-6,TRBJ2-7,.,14,CASSVGGSSYEQYF
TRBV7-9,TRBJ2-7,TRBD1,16,CASSFTGTGGAYEQYF
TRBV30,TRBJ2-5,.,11,CAWGLGETQYF
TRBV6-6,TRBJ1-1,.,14,CASSKRDTQSEAFF
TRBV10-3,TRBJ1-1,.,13,CATGDGLNTEAFF
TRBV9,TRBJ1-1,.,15,CASSARGRGNTEAFF
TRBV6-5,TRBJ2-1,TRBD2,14,CASSTSGSFHEQFF
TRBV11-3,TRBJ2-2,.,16,CASSAKGATNTGELFF
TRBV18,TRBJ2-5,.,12,CASSRGQETQYF
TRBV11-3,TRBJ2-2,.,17,CASRGSWGGRDTGELFF
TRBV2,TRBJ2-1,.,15,CASSEGQLNYNEQFF
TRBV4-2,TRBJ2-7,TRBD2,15,CASSLGTSGIYEQYF
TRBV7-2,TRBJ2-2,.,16,CASSASTVGRTGELFF
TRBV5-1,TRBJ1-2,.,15,CASSLDGLSGIGYTF
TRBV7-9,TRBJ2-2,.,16,CASSLEVGGVLGELFF
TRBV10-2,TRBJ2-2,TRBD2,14,CASSKLAGTGELFF
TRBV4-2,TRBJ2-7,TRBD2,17,CASSQDSGGRAVYEQYF
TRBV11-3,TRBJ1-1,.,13,CASSLDEGTEAFF
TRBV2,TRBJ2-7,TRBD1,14,CASSGTGNSYEQYF
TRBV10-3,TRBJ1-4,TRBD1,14,CAISPGTVNEKLFF
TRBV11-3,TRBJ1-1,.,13,CASSLEEYTEAFF
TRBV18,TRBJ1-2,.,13,CASSPNTGYGYTF
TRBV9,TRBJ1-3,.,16,CASSPSGQSSGNTIYF
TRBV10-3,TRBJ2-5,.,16,CAISESSWEVQETQYF
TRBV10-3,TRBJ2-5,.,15,CAISESGEPGETQYF
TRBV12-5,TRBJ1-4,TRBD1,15,CASGLATGLEEKLFF
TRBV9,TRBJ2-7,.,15,CASSVGYRSSYEQYF
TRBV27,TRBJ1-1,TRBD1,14,CASSSKDRVGKAFF
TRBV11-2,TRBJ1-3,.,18,CASSLGGQQGFSGNTIYF
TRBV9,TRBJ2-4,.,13,CASSSPGGLIQYF
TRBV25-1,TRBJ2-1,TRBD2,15,CASSNGGTIYNEQFF
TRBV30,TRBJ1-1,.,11,CAWSVGGEAFF
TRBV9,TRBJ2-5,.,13,CASSVVFQETQYF
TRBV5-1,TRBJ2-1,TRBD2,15,CASSLSSGTLNEQFF
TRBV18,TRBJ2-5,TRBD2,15,CASSRTLAERETQYF
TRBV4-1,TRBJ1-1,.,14,CASSHHGDHTEAFF
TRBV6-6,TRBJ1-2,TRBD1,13,CASSAGTGYGYTF
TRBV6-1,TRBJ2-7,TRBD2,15,CASSEFTSAFYEQYF